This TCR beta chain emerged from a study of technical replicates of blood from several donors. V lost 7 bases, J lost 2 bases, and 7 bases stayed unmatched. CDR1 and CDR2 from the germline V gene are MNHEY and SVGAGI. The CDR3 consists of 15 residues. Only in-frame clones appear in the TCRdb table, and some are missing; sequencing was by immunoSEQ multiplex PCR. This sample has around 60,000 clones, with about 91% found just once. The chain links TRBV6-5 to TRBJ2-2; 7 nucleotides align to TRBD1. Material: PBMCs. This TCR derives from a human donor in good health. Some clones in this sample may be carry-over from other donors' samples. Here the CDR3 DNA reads TGTGCCAGCACCCCCGGGACAGCAAACACCGGGGAGCTGTTTTTT. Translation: CASTPGTANTGELFF.